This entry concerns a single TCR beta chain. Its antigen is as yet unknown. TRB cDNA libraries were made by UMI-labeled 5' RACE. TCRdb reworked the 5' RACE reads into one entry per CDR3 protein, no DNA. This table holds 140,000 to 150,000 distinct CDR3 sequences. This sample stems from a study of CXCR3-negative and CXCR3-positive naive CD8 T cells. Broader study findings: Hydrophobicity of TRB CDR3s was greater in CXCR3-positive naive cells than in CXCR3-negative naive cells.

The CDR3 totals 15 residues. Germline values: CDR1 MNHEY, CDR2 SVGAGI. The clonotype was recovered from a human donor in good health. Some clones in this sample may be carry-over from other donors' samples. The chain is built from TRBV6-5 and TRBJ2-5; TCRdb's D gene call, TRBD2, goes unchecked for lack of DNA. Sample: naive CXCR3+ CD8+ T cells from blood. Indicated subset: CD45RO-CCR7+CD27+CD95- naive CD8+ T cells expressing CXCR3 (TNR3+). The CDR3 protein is CASKPSGLNQETQYF.